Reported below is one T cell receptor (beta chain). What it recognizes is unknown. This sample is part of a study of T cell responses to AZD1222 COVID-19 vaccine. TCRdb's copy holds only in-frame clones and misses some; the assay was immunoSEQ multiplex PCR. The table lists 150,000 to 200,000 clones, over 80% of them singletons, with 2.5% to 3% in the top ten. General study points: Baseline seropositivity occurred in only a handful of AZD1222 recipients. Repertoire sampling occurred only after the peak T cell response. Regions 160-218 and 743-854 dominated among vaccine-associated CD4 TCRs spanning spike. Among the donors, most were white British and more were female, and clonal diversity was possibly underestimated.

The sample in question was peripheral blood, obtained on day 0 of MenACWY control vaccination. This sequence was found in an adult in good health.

The chain's CDR3 is CAISEREFTGELFF. As DNA, the CDR3 is TGTGCCATCAGTGAAAGGGAGTTCACCGGGGAGCTGTTTTTT. V and J are TRBV10-3 and TRBJ2-2, with D perhaps matching TRBD2 (5 bases). CDR1 ENHRY and CDR2 SYGVKD come from the germline V gene. Trimming shortened V by 3 bases and J by 4 bases, and 9 bases separated the two germline ends. The CDR3 is 14 residues long.